This TCR beta chain was found in a study of cytomegalovirus exposure and HLA in healthy donors. Study outcomes and limitations: The productive fraction for most TCR beta V segments was about 87% or about 30% in an earlier analysis. Later analysis indicated greater clonal expansion among HLA-associated TCR beta chains than among equally common other chains. In a later analysis, DRB1 alleles had the most associated TCRs; HLA-C alleles the fewest.

This clone was detected a few times. The antigen is unknown. Primers for the PCR totalled 60 Vbeta and 13 Jbeta. Method: immunoSEQ multiplex PCR; TCRdb's copy keeps in-frame clones and lacks some. The table records 55,000 to 80,000 clones, just under 80% of them present only once. The TCR was taken from a man aged 35 to 55 in good health and CMV-seronegative. The sample taken for sequencing was PBMCs.

Here the CDR3 DNA reads TGTGCCAGCAGCTTCGCATCGGGACTAGCGGGTGTGAAGTACTTC. Its translation: CASSFASGLAGVKYF. The chain is built from TRBV7-9 and TRBJ2-7, with 12 bases that match TRBD2. The CDR3 runs 15 residues. The V and J ends lost 3 bases and 11 bases, in that order; junction bases with no gene match: 11. Germline values: CDR1 SEHNR, CDR2 FQNEAQ (reference sequence).